The present entry profiles one T cell receptor beta chain with its context. This entry comes from a study of T cell changes during pregnancy in multiple sclerosis. The data were produced by immunoSEQ multiplex PCR, yet TCRdb's version contains in-frame clones alone and is incomplete. The repertoire includes 70,000 to 90,000 clones, about 93% of them detected once, and roughly 0.94% sits in the top ten. The ends were cut back, 4 bases at V and 10 bases at J, with 21 bases in the middle. The germline V gene encodes CDR1 SGDLS and CDR2 YYNGEE. The CDR3 extends over 15 amino acids. This receptor was identified in a female donor with multiple sclerosis, enrolled in a pregnancy study. The V gene is TRBV9, the J gene TRBJ2-1, with TRBD1 as a possible D gene (5 bases). Specimen: peripheral blood, collected in the first trimester of pregnancy. The CDR3 here is CASSTPLGARREQFF. The CDR3 coding sequence is TGTGCCAGCAGCACTCCCTTAGGGGCGCGCAGAGAGCAGTTCTTC. Together with reference TRBV9 and TRBJ2-1, the CDR3 gives the full variable domain: DSGVTQTPKHLITATGQRVTLRCSPRSGDLSVYWYQQSLDQGLQFLIQYYNGEERAKGNILERFSAQQFPDLHSELNLSSLELGDSALYFCASSTPLGARREQFFGPGTRLTVL.